This TCR beta chain appears in the sequencing data of a study of blood T cell repertoires in COVID-19. Study-wide background: Sources were T cells, B-cell-depleted T cells, or PBMCs; the material itself was cDNA or gDNA.

Source study methods: Amplified reference gene primers provided the basis for estimating nucleated cell counts. Libraries were prepared by immunoSEQ multiplex PCR; TCRdb keeps only in-frame clonotypes and omits some of them. That table is the source of V, J and clone size, and D and trimming were worked out from the DNA. The table shows 150,000 to 200,000 clones, with approximately 80% occurring only once. The sample was peripheral blood. The sequence derives from a human donor in a cohort sampled during active COVID-19.

The CDR3 DNA sequence: TGTGCCAGCAGCTTTAGGGGGCGTGGGCCTGAAGCTTTCTTT. Translated, it gives CASSFRGRGPEAFF. The V gene is TRBV7-8, the J gene TRBJ1-1; 7 positions agree with TRBD1. The V gene's germline CDR1 is SGHVS and CDR2 FQNEAQ. The CDR3 has 14 amino acids. After removal of 3 bases from V and 6 bases from J, the junction contained 7 bases not matched to a gene.